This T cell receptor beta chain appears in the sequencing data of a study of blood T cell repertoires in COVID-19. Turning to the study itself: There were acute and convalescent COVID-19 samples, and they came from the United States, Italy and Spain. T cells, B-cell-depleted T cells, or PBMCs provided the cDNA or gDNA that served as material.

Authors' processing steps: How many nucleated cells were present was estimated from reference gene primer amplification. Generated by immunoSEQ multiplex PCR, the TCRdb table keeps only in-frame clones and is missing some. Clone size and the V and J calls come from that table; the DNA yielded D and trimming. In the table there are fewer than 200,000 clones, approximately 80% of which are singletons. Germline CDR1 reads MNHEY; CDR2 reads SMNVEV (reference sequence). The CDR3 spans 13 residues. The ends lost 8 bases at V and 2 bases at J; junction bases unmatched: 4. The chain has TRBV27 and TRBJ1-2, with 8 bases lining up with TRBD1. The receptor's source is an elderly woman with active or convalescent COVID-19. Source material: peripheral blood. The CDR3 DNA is TGTGCCAGCGGCAGGGGGCCAAACTATGGCTACACCTTC. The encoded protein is CASGRGPNYGYTF.